One sample yielded the 8 T cell receptor beta chains listed below, sequenced in a study of cytomegalovirus exposure and HLA in healthy donors. Researchers ran the PCR with 60 Vbeta and 13 Jbeta primers. Here immunoSEQ multiplex PCR was the method, and the copy in TCRdb shows in-frame clones only, minus some. Counted here are roughly 200,000 clones, 85% occurring once; the ten biggest clones make up about 2.2%. Sequenced material: PBMCs. These receptors were collected from a woman aged 50 to 60 in good health and CMV-seronegative.

V and J are TRBV7-2 and TRBJ1-2, with a weak D call TRBD1 (5 bases). The CDR3 is made up of 16 amino acids. V was cut by 1 base and J by 5 bases, with 17 bases left in between. Per the germline V gene, CDR1 is SGHTA and CDR2 is FQGNSA. DNA for the CDR3: TGTGCCAGCAGCTTAGGATCGGGGGGGACGACGTATGGCTACACCTTC. Amino acid sequence: CASSLGSGGTTYGYTF.

The chain carries TRBV28 and TRBJ2-7, with D possibly being TRBD2 (6 bases). This CDR3 comprises 16 residues. The germline V and J ends were trimmed by 3 bases and 0 bases, with 15 bases remaining between them. Germline assignment: CDR1 MDHEN and CDR2 SYDVKM. The CDR3 sequence: CASSLASGSLSYEQYF. CDR3 nucleotide sequence: TGTGCCAGCAGTTTGGCAAGCGGGTCTCTCTCCTACGAGCAGTACTTC.

This clone has only a few counts. The rearrangement links TRBV18 to TRBJ2-1, with 7 bases matching TRBD2. The CDR3 runs to 19 residues. Germline CDR1 and CDR2: KGHSH and LQKENI. J was trimmed by 0 bases and V by 0 bases; bases with no gene match: 11. CDR3 residues: CASSPPGDLAVSSYNEQFF. DNA for the CDR3: TGTGCCAGCTCACCACCGGGAGACCTAGCGGTGAGCTCCTACAATGAGCAGTTCTTC.

The rearrangement links TRBV7-3 to TRBJ2-3, with D perhaps TRBD1 (6 bases). Germline-derived CDR1 and CDR2 are SGHTA and FQGTGA. The CDR3 covers 17 residues. The germline V and J ends were trimmed by 0 bases and 3 bases, with 16 bases remaining between them. CDR3: CASSLTSRGTGTDTQYF. DNA of the CDR3: TGTGCCAGCAGCTTAACTTCCAGGGGTACGGGAACAGATACGCAGTATTTT.

The V call is TRBV7-6, the J call TRBJ2-5, with D perhaps TRBD1 (6 bases). Trimming took 5 bases from V and 4 from J, leaving 20 bases between them. The germline CDR1 and CDR2 sequences are SGHVS and FNYEAQ. The CDR3 covers 16 residues. For the CDR3, the DNA is TGTGCCAGCAGCCAATTAGGGGGAGTTGGTCCAGAGACCCAGTACTTC. This codes for CASSQLGGVGPETQYF.

The rearrangement links TRBV5-1 to TRBJ1-1, with 10 bases that match TRBD1. There are 15 residues in the CDR3. Germline trimming cut 5 bases from V and 4 bases from J; bases unmatched to any gene: 8. Germline assignment: CDR1 SGHRS and CDR2 YFSETQ. As DNA, the CDR3 is TGCGCCAGCAGACTTGACAGGGGGCGCGGCACTGAAGCTTTCTTT. Translation: CASRLDRGRGTEAFF.

The J gene is TRBJ1-5, the V gene TRBV6-6; tentative D call: TRBD1 (5 bases). This CDR3 spans 14 amino acids. The V end lost 8 bases, the J end lost 0 bases, and 11 bases lay between the germline ends. CDR1 and CDR2 (germline): MNHNY, SVGAGI (reference sequence). The CDR3 DNA reads TGTGCCAGCCGACCGGGGGGTAGCAATCAGCCCCAGCATTTT. Translated, it gives CASRPGGSNQPQHF.

The chain recombines TRBV10-3 with TRBJ2-1; TRBD2 matches at 8 bases. The ends lost 3 bases at V and 2 bases at J; junction bases unmatched: 6. This CDR3 has 16 residues. Germline V gene data show CDR1 as ENHRY and CDR2 as SYGVKD. CDR3 sequence reads: CAISERGREAYNEQFF. The DNA of the CDR3 is TGTGCCATCAGTGAAAGAGGGCGGGAGGCCTACAATGAGCAGTTCTTC.